Listed below are T cell receptor beta chains from one sample, sequenced in a study of T cells in Graves' hyperthyroidism and ophthalmopathy. Via MiXCR, TCRdb re-called the multiplex PCR reads, giving one row per CDR3 protein. The data contain hundreds of thousands of distinct CDR3 sequences, less than 20% of them seen just once; the ten biggest clones take up 13% to 15%. What was sequenced was blood. The receptors stem from a woman between 18 and 29 years old with Graves' hyperthyroidism. Both conserved end residues are part of each CDR3. D genes are given only for firm matches. Part of the rows lack a size; the others show once, few, many or a class for expanded clones.

d_gene	v_gene	abundance	j_gene	CDR3nt	CDR3aa
NA	TRBV7-8	many	TRBJ2-1	TGTGCCAGCAGCCGTAACGCTGGGTTAGTCAATGAGCAGTTCTTC	CASSRNAGLVNEQFF
NA	TRBV12-3/TRBV12-4	NA	TRBJ2-1	TGTGCCAGCAGTATTGACACGGGATACAATGAGCAGTTCTTC	CASSIDTGYNEQFF
TRBD1	TRBV24-1	many	TRBJ2-1	TGTGCCACCAGCGAACCGGGACAGTACTACAATGAGCAGTTCTTC	CATSEPGQYYNEQFF
TRBD2	TRBV12-3/TRBV12-4	many	TRBJ2-7	TGTGCCAGCAGTCCGGGACTAGCGGTTTCCTACGAGCAGTACTTC	CASSPGLAVSYEQYF
NA	TRBV12-3/TRBV12-4	many	TRBJ1-1	TGTGCCAGCAGTCCGGACAGAAATAATGAAGCTTTCTTT	CASSPDRNNEAFF
NA	TRBV9	few	TRBJ2-2	TGTGCCAGCAGCGTAGCGGTACAGCCGAACACCGGGGAGCTGTTTTTT	CASSVAVQPNTGELFF
NA	TRBV20-1	many	TRBJ2-6	TGCAGTGCTAGCCAGTTCTCTGGGGCCAACGTCCTGACTTTC	CSASQFSGANVLTF
TRBD1	TRBV29-1	NA	TRBJ1-3	TGCAGCGTTGAGACGGTCCGGGACAGCTCTGGAAACACCATATATTTT	CSVETVRDSSGNTIYF
TRBD2	TRBV20-1	many	TRBJ2-3	TGCAGTGCTAGAGATCCAATAGCGGGGGCCATCACAGATACGCAGTATTTT	CSARDPIAGAITDTQYF
NA	TRBV6-6	many	TRBJ1-1	TGTGCCAGCAGTTACGTGGGTAGCACTGAAGCTTTCTTT	CASSYVGSTEAFF
TRBD1	TRBV18	once	TRBJ1-2	TGTGCCAGCTCGCTTAACAGGGGGCGCGAAAACTATGGCTACACCTTC	CASSLNRGRENYGYTF
TRBD2	TRBV4-2	NA	TRBJ2-1	TGTGCCAGCAGCCAAGAACAACCCCTAGCGGGAGGGAATGAGCAGTTCTTC	CASSQEQPLAGGNEQFF
NA	TRBV11-2	many	TRBJ2-7	TGTGCCAGCAGCTTAAAGCAGGGGTACGAGCAGTACTTC	CASSLKQGYEQYF
NA	TRBV5-1	many	TRBJ2-7	TGCGCCAGCAGCTTGGTGGGGGAGTCTCACGAGCAGTACTTC	CASSLVGESHEQYF
NA	TRBV3-1	few	TRBJ2-2	TGTGCCAGCAGCCAAGATCTGGGGGACGGCGCCGGGGAGCTGTTTTTT	CASSQDLGDGAGELFF
NA	TRBV10-3	many	TRBJ2-5	TGTGCCATCAGGGCTGGGGAGACCCAGTACTTC	CAIRAGETQYF
NA	TRBV7-9	many	TRBJ1-5	TGTGCCAGCAGCCTTGCCGGGTGGCAGCCCCAGCATTTT	CASSLAGWQPQHF
TRBD1	TRBV28	many	TRBJ2-7	TGTGCCAGCAGGCAAATTCCCGGGACAGGGGCGGGCGAGCAGTACTTC	CASRQIPGTGAGEQYF
TRBD2	TRBV5-1	NA	TRBJ2-3	TGCGCCAGCAGCTTGCAACTAGCGGGAGCAGATACGCAGTATTTT	CASSLQLAGADTQYF
NA	TRBV6-1	few	TRBJ1-5	TGTGCCAGCGGGGCAGGGGCCAAACGATCCAATCAGCCCCAGCATTTT	CASGAGAKRSNQPQHF
TRBD1	TRBV4-2	NA	TRBJ1-1	TGTGCCAGCAGCCGAGACGACGCGGACAGGCTTGAAGCTTTCTTT	CASSRDDADRLEAFF
TRBD2	TRBV6-1	many	TRBJ2-2	TGTGCCAGCAGGGGACCGGGACTAGCGGGAGGACGTGCCGGGGAGCTGTTTTTT	CASRGPGLAGGRAGELFF
NA	TRBV5-1	many	TRBJ1-6	TGCGCCAGCAGCTTGGACATTCAACCACCCCTCCACTTT	CASSLDIQPPLHF
NA	TRBV20-1	NA	TRBJ1-5	TGCAGTGCCCCGACAGGCGCCAATCAGCCCCAGCATTTT	CSAPTGANQPQHF
NA	TRBV2	many	TRBJ1-5	TGTGCCAGCAGTGAAGCAGGGCCTGGTCGGCCCCAGCATTTT	CASSEAGPGRPQHF
TRBD2	TRBV6-1	few	TRBJ2-3	TGTGCCAGCAGGGGACTAGCGAGCGTTAGGGATACGCAGTATTTT	CASRGLASVRDTQYF
TRBD1	TRBV20-1	NA	TRBJ1-6	TGCAGTGCTAAAAGGGACAGGGGTCAGAATTCACCCCTCCACTTT	CSAKRDRGQNSPLHF
NA	TRBV5-4	NA	TRBJ1-3	TGTGCCAGCAGCTTGTGGGGGCCGGGTGGAAACACCATATATTTT	CASSLWGPGGNTIYF
NA	TRBV28	many	TRBJ2-7	TGTGCCAGCAGAGTCCTAGGAAGTGGGGGTAACTCCTACGAGCAGTACTTC	CASRVLGSGGNSYEQYF
TRBD1	TRBV9	few	TRBJ2-7	TGTGCCAGCAGCGCTGAGGGGACAGGGTCCTACGAGCAGTACTTC	CASSAEGTGSYEQYF
NA	TRBV5-1	few	TRBJ2-4	TGCGCCAGCAGCTCCCCGGGGACGGAAAACATTCAGTACTTC	CASSSPGTENIQYF
NA	TRBV2	many	TRBJ2-5	TGTGCCAGCGGATCCATCCGGGACCCACAAGGGGAGACCCAGTACTTC	CASGSIRDPQGETQYF
TRBD1	TRBV20-1	few	TRBJ1-5	TGCAGTGCTTACAGGGGAGGTAATAGCAATCAGCCCCAGCATTTT	CSAYRGGNSNQPQHF
NA	TRBV4-1	many	TRBJ1-2	TGCGCCAGCAGCCAAGATGGAATGAGGACGGGAAACTATGGCTACACCTTC	CASSQDGMRTGNYGYTF
TRBD2	TRBV7-6	many	TRBJ2-3	TGTGCCAGCAGCTTACGACTAGCGGGAGCTGAAGATACGCAGTATTTT	CASSLRLAGAEDTQYF
TRBD1	TRBV28	few	TRBJ1-2	TGTGCCAGCAGTCTCCGGACAGGGGGTTGGGATGGCTACACCTTC	CASSLRTGGWDGYTF
NA	TRBV20-1	many	TRBJ1-1	TGCAGTGCTATTCTTATTACGACGGAAGAAGCTTTCTTT	CSAILITTEEAFF
TRBD2	TRBV6-5	NA	TRBJ2-5	TGTGCCAGCAGTTCGGGACTAGCGGGGGGGATCCAAGAGACCCAGTACTTC	CASSSGLAGGIQETQYF
NA	TRBV11-2	many	TRBJ2-3	TGTGCCAGCAGCTTCCGATATTCGGATACGCAGTATTTT	CASSFRYSDTQYF
NA	TRBV29-1	NA	TRBJ2-1	TGCCTCGTGATTCCGACAGCCCACAATGAGCAGTTCTTC	CLVIPTAHNEQFF
NA	TRBV7-9	few	TRBJ2-3	TGTGCCAGCAGCTTAGACCCATATCAAACAGATACGCAGTATTTT	CASSLDPYQTDTQYF
NA	TRBV11-2	many	TRBJ2-7	TGTGCCAGCAGCTCAGGCGGGGGACAGCGATTCTACGAGCAGTACTTC	CASSSGGGQRFYEQYF
NA	TRBV3-1	many	TRBJ2-7	TGTGCCAGCAGCTTAGCCGCCTCCTACTACGAGCAGTACTTC	CASSLAASYYEQYF
NA	TRBV29-1	few	TRBJ1-2	TGCAGCGTTGGGGCAGGGGATGTAGTCTATGGCTACACCTTC	CSVGAGDVVYGYTF
TRBD2	TRBV28	many	TRBJ2-7	TGTGCCAGCAGTTCCCTGCTAGCGGGGGTCTCCTACGAGCAGTACTTC	CASSSLLAGVSYEQYF
NA	TRBV5-6	NA	TRBJ2-3	TGTGCCAGCAGCTTGGGGTTACTAGCTTCTAGCACAGATACGCAGTATTTT	CASSLGLLASSTDTQYF
NA	TRBV19	many	TRBJ1-1	TGTGCCAGTAGTATGGAAGGACGGCCGAACACTGAAGCTTTCTTT	CASSMEGRPNTEAFF
NA	TRBV10-3	few	TRBJ1-2	TGTGCCATCAGTGTGGGGGAGAGCGATGGCTACACCTTC	CAISVGESDGYTF
TRBD1	TRBV20-1	NA	TRBJ1-2	TGCAGTGCTAAAACAGGGGCGCCGGGGGGCTACACCTTC	CSAKTGAPGGYTF
NA	TRBV12-3/TRBV12-4	NA	TRBJ2-1	TGTGCCAGCAGTTCGGGCAGGGACGGTGAGCAGTTCTTC	CASSSGRDGEQFF
NA	TRBV7-3	few	TRBJ1-2	TGTGCCAGCAGCCCGATGGGACCGGCGGGTGGCTACACCTTC	CASSPMGPAGGYTF
NA	TRBV27	many	TRBJ1-4	TGTGCCAGCAGTTTATCGGCTACCCGTCCCGAGAAACTGTTTTTT	CASSLSATRPEKLFF
NA	TRBV24-1	many	TRBJ1-2	TGTGCCACCAGTGATTCGTGGAGGCCCTATGGCTACACCTTC	CATSDSWRPYGYTF
NA	TRBV11-2	few	TRBJ1-4	TGTGCCAGCAGGAAGATAGGAAATGAAAAACTGTTTTTT	CASRKIGNEKLFF
TRBD2	TRBV27	few	TRBJ2-1	TGTGCCAGCACCGCTAGCGGGATACCCTACAATGAGCAGTTCTTC	CASTASGIPYNEQFF